This T cell receptor (beta chain) was retrieved from a study of T cells in Graves' hyperthyroidism and ophthalmopathy. About the study: Peripheral blood sampling occurred at initial diagnosis, before any treatment.

Template material for amplifying TCR beta CDR3 regions consisted of RNA transcripts. The HTBI primer set served for first-round RT-PCR of the TCR CDR3. TCRdb reanalysed the multiplex PCR reads using MiXCR and keeps one entry per CDR3 protein. Among roughly 720,000 distinct CDR3 sequences listed, 17% were seen once. Findings and limits, study-wide: Ophthalmopathy could be told apart from stable hyperthyroidism with a 13 V-J model.

The table lists this clonotype with a few counts. Its antigen is not known. Subjects aged 18 to 65 presented with newly diagnosed hyperthyroidism of less than 2 months' duration. The V segment lost 3 bases and the J segment 7 bases; nucleotides outside the gene matches: 12. CDR1 is SGDLS, CDR2 YYNGEE, per germline. This CDR3 contains 17 residues. The V and J genes are TRBV9 and TRBJ2-5; 13 bases are shared with TRBD2. Sequencing was carried out using blood. This TCR was sampled from a man between 50 and 59 years old with Graves' hyperthyroidism. CDR3 sequence: CASSASGTSGTLGTQYF. The CDR3 coding sequence is TGTGCCAGCAGCGCATCCGGGACTAGCGGGACCCTGGGGACCCAGTACTTC.